A selection of T cell receptor beta chains follows, all from one sample in a study of blood T cell repertoires in COVID-19. Data came from immunoSEQ multiplex PCR; TCRdb stores just in-frame clones and leaves some out. The data show about 160,000 clones, with roughly 86% seen just once and about 16% held by the top ten. The sample taken for sequencing was peripheral blood. The receptors here all came from a human donor with acute or convalescent COVID-19. The donor label of this sample is uncertain. Each CDR3 is given with its conserved first and last residue. The D gene is left open where the match is weak. A row's size may be missing; if present it is once, few, many or a size class.

clone size	J gene	D gene	V gene	CDR3 protein	CDR3 DNA
NA	TRBJ1-3	NA	TRBV2	CASTSTVAGNTIYF	TGTGCCAGCACCTCGACAGTTGCTGGAAACACCATATATTTT
NA	TRBJ2-1	TRBD1	TRBV5-5	CASSLQGTAYNEQFF	TGTGCCAGCAGCTTGCAAGGGACAGCATACAATGAGCAGTTCTTC
once	TRBJ2-7	NA	TRBV7-9	CASSPSYEQYF	TGTGCCAGCAGCCCGTCCTACGAGCAGTACTTC
few	TRBJ1-5	NA	TRBV7-2	CASSLASQGYSNQPQHF	TGTGCCAGCAGCTTAGCGTCACAGGGATATAGCAATCAGCCCCAGCATTTT
NA	TRBJ1-2	NA	TRBV7-2	CASSSLGGGYTF	TGTGCCAGCAGCTCTTTAGGGGGTGGCTACACCTTC
NA	TRBJ2-7	NA	TRBV5-4	CASSFLGQWTSYEQYF	TGTGCCAGCAGCTTTCTCGGACAGTGGACCTCCTACGAGCAGTACTTC
NA	TRBJ2-3	NA	TRBV2	CASRESLQVADTQYF	TGTGCCAGCAGGGAGAGTCTACAGGTCGCAGATACGCAGTATTTT
NA	TRBJ1-1	TRBD1	TRBV2	CASRGQGVKNTEAFF	TGTGCCAGCAGAGGACAGGGGGTGAAAAACACTGAAGCTTTCTTT
NA	TRBJ2-7	TRBD1	TRBV6-6	CASTLGQGNYEQYF	TGTGCCAGCACTCTTGGACAGGGGAACTACGAGCAGTACTTC
NA	TRBJ1-1	NA	TRBV19	CASRGPDRVNTEAFF	TGTGCCAGTAGGGGTCCGGACAGAGTAAACACTGAAGCTTTCTTT
NA	TRBJ1-2	NA	TRBV5-1	CASSPESTNYGYTF	TGCGCCAGCAGCCCGGAGTCAACGAACTATGGCTACACCTTC
NA	TRBJ2-2	TRBD1	TRBV2	CASSRRTGGGGTGELFF	TGTGCCAGCAGTCGGCGGACAGGGGGCGGCGGCACCGGGGAGCTGTTTTTT
NA	TRBJ2-7	NA	TRBV6-5	CASKRGAYEQYF	TGTGCCAGCAAACGCGGAGCCTACGAGCAGTACTTC
NA	TRBJ1-2	NA	TRBV4-2	CASSQVGANYGYTF	TGTGCCAGCAGCCAAGTGGGCGCTAACTATGGCTACACCTTC
once	TRBJ1-3	TRBD1	TRBV7-2	CASSLAGGGGNTIYF	TGTGCCAGCAGCTTAGCAGGGGGCGGGGGAAACACCATATATTTT
NA	TRBJ2-3	TRBD1	TRBV19	CASLDRGVTDTQYF	TGTGCCAGCTTGGACAGGGGGGTAACAGATACGCAGTATTTT
NA	TRBJ2-7	TRBD1	TRBV6-5	CASSRPGQSSYEQYF	TGTGCCAGCAGTCGTCCGGGACAGAGCTCCTACGAGCAGTACTTC
NA	TRBJ2-2	TRBD1	TRBV6-1	CASSDARRTGGRDTGELFF	TGTGCCAGCAGTGACGCACGACGGACAGGGGGCAGGGACACCGGGGAGCTGTTTTTT
NA	TRBJ2-1	NA	TRBV21-1	CASTTPGQGANEQFF	TGTGCCAGCACCACTCCGGGACAGGGTGCCAATGAGCAGTTCTTC